Sequencing of this T cell receptor beta chain was carried out in a study of T cells in Graves' hyperthyroidism and ophthalmopathy. In the study overall: Once the initial diagnosis was made, peripheral blood was obtained before any treatment.

RNA transcripts yielded amplified TCR beta CDR3 regions. The HTBI primer set served for first-round RT-PCR of the TCR CDR3. TCRdb used MiXCR to reprocess the multiplex PCR reads, holding one entry per CDR3 protein. Of about 350,000 distinct CDR3 sequences in the sample, roughly 20% were seen once. PBMCs were sourced from more than 9 ml fresh peripheral blood. This clonotype was picked up many times. Its cognate antigen is unknown. CDR1 is LGHNA and CDR2 is YSLEER in the germline V gene. The CDR3 totals 16 residues. V was cut by 4 bases and J by 7 bases, with 22 bases left in between. Points from the study as a whole: Most thyroid clonotypes that were expanded above 0.001 also turned up in blood. The model's output predicted ophthalmopathy at a median of roughly seven months prior to onset.

The clonotype comes from a woman in her thirties or forties with Graves' ophthalmopathy. The chain employs TRBV4-3 and TRBJ1-2; TRBD1 might be the D (5 bases). The sample consisted of blood. The CDR3 loop is CASSPQTAGWGTGYTF. DNA of the CDR3: TGCGCCAGCAGCCCACAAACGGCGGGTTGGGGGACTGGCTACACCTTC.